These T cell receptor beta chains were read from a single sample in a study of post-analysis software for immune sequencing data. MiXCR, applied by TCRdb to the PCR reads, yields one record per CDR3 protein. This table holds hundreds of thousands of distinct CDR3 sequences, around 50% found once. The sequenced sample consisted of blood. The receptors derive from a girl aged 5-17 years with multiple sclerosis. Both conserved end residues are part of each CDR3. A D gene is named only where the DNA matches it firmly. Size is stated for part of the rows, as once, few or many counts, or as a class when the clone is expanded.

abundance,j_gene,v_gene,d_gene,CDR3aa,CDR3nt
few,TRBJ2-7,TRBV5-1,-,CASSYRHPRGRGYEQYF,TGCGCCAGCAGCTACCGCCATCCCAGAGGTCGGGGCTACGAGCAGTACTTC
-,TRBJ1-4,TRBV12-3/TRBV12-4,-,CASSRDGVAEKLFF,TGTGCCAGCAGTCGGGATGGTGTAGCCGAAAAACTGTTTTTT
-,TRBJ1-2,TRBV24-1,TRBD1,CATRRLRGRGLGNGYTF,TGTGCCACCAGACGTTTGCGGGGCAGGGGGCTTGGGAATGGCTACACCTTC
-,TRBJ2-5,TRBV4-2,-,CASSQVSTNIPETQYF,TGTGCCAGCAGCCAAGTTTCGACTAACATACCAGAGACCCAGTACTTC
-,TRBJ2-3,TRBV12-3/TRBV12-4,-,CASTLGPRGPDTQYF,TGTGCCAGCACCCTCGGTCCGCGGGGCCCAGATACGCAGTATTTT
-,TRBJ2-7,TRBV6-6,TRBD1,CASSFGTDTYEQYF,TGTGCCAGCAGCTTCGGGACAGATACTTACGAGCAGTACTTC
-,TRBJ1-2,TRBV12-3/TRBV12-4,-,CASSRTIQGRLGYTF,TGTGCCAGCAGTCGCACCATACAGGGAAGGCTTGGCTACACCTTC
-,TRBJ2-3,TRBV2,-,CASSARVTDTQYF,TGTGCCAGCAGCGCCCGGGTCACAGATACGCAGTATTTT
-,TRBJ2-7,TRBV6-2/TRBV6-3,-,CASSHRTVSYEQYF,TGTGCCAGCAGCCATCGGACAGTCTCCTACGAGCAGTACTTC
-,TRBJ1-2,TRBV29-1,-,CSVAGTPTALSGYTF,TGCAGCGTAGCCGGGACTCCCACGGCCCTTTCTGGCTACACCTTC
few,TRBJ2-7,TRBV20-1,-,CSARALGTSYEQYF,TGCAGTGCTAGGGCCTTAGGGACCTCCTACGAGCAGTACTTC
-,TRBJ2-7,TRBV7-9,-,CASSLVKTGVGYEQYF,TGTGCCAGCAGCTTAGTGAAGACAGGAGTCGGATACGAGCAGTACTTC
-,TRBJ2-2,TRBV7-2,TRBD1,CASSLRQGAPGELFF,TGTGCCAGCAGCTTACGACAGGGGGCACCCGGGGAGCTGTTTTTT
-,TRBJ1-4,TRBV6-5,-,CASSYSRPGRGAEKLFF,TGTGCCAGCAGTTACTCGCGACCTGGAAGGGGAGCGGAAAAACTGTTTTTT
few,TRBJ2-5,TRBV20-1,-,CSARDRGLPETQYF,TGCAGTGCTAGAGATCGAGGACTGCCAGAGACCCAGTACTTC
-,TRBJ1-4,TRBV5-1,-,CASSLDGKSVNEKLFF,TGCGCCAGCAGCTTGGATGGAAAGTCAGTTAATGAAAAACTGTTTTTT
-,TRBJ2-3,TRBV7-9,TRBD2,CASPPKTSGSTDTQYF,TGTGCCAGCCCACCGAAGACTAGCGGGAGCACAGATACGCAGTATTTT
-,TRBJ2-4,TRBV12-5,-,CASGPGITGNLAKNIQYF,TGTGCTAGTGGTCCGGGTATTACAGGGAATCTAGCCAAAAACATTCAGTACTTC
-,TRBJ2-7,TRBV3-1,TRBD1,CASSQPGTGTSYEQYF,TGTGCCAGCAGCCAGCCCGGGACAGGGACCTCCTACGAGCAGTACTTC
few,TRBJ2-3,TRBV6-4,-,CASSDSRGTDTQYF,TGTGCCAGCAGTGACTCCCGGGGAACAGATACGCAGTATTTT
-,TRBJ2-7,TRBV7-9,TRBD1,CASSYGQGIYEQYF,TGTGCCAGCAGCTACGGACAGGGGATCTACGAGCAGTACTTC
-,TRBJ2-4,TRBV12-3/TRBV12-4,TRBD1,CASSPPGQGYIQYF,TGTGCCAGCAGTCCCCCTGGACAGGGCTACATTCAGTACTTC
-,TRBJ1-6,TRBV6-1,-,CASRARGGPSSYNSPLHF,TGTGCCAGCAGGGCACGAGGGGGGCCGAGCTCCTATAATTCACCCCTCCACTTT
-,TRBJ2-3,TRBV10-3,TRBD2,CAISESGIAGDTDTQYF,TGTGCCATCAGTGAGTCCGGGATAGCGGGGGACACAGATACGCAGTATTTT
-,TRBJ2-7,TRBV7-3,-,CASSLTSESYEQYF,TGTGCCAGCAGCTTAACTAGCGAGAGCTACGAGCAGTACTTC
-,TRBJ2-3,TRBV7-2,-,CASSPPGTQYF,TGTGCCAGCAGCCCTCCCGGTACGCAGTATTTT
-,TRBJ1-2,TRBV12-3/TRBV12-4,-,CAIHPGARGYTF,TGTGCCATCCACCCCGGGGCGCGTGGCTACACCTTC
-,TRBJ2-2,TRBV3-1,-,CAGSQDILSGAGELFF,TGTGCCGGCAGCCAAGATATACTCTCCGGGGCCGGGGAGCTGTTTTTT
-,TRBJ1-1,TRBV29-1,-,CSLAIGTEAFF,TGCAGCTTGGCTATCGGCACTGAAGCTTTCTTT
few,TRBJ2-3,TRBV7-9,TRBD2,CASSKTSLKRDTQYF,TGTGCCAGCAGCAAGACTAGCCTTAAGCGAGATACGCAGTATTTT
few,TRBJ2-1,TRBV5-5,-,CASSPSILKSSYNEQFF,TGTGCCAGCAGCCCCTCCATTCTGAAAAGCTCCTACAATGAGCAGTTCTTC
few,TRBJ2-3,TRBV7-6,TRBD1,CASSLAGTGIIPQYF,TGTGCCAGCAGCTTGGCCGGGACAGGGATTATTCCGCAGTATTTT
few,TRBJ2-5,TRBV7-9,-,CASSSRNYQETQYF,TGTGCCAGCAGCTCCCGTAACTACCAAGAGACCCAGTACTTC
few,TRBJ2-1,TRBV20-1,TRBD2,CSARTSGRAAEQFF,TGCAGTGCTAGGACTAGCGGGAGGGCCGCTGAGCAGTTCTTC
few,TRBJ1-2,TRBV18,-,CASSAGPGGGYTF,TGTGCCAGCTCAGCCGGCCCGGGGGGTGGCTACACCTTC
-,TRBJ2-5,TRBV14,-,CASSQVGHPSETQYF,TGTGCCAGCAGCCAAGTCGGGCATCCCTCAGAGACCCAGTACTTC
few,TRBJ1-4,TRBV7-2,TRBD1,CASSARQGTNEKLFF,TGTGCCAGCAGCGCTCGACAGGGAACTAATGAAAAACTGTTTTTT
-,TRBJ2-7,TRBV3-1,TRBD2,CASSQDGASGTTYEQYF,TGTGCCAGCAGCCAAGATGGGGCTAGCGGGACCACCTACGAGCAGTACTTC
-,TRBJ2-1,TRBV29-1,-,CSVNFVTGSYNEQFF,TGCAGCGTAAATTTTGTGACAGGCTCCTACAATGAGCAGTTCTTC
-,TRBJ2-1,TRBV21-1,-,CASSSVAGVQNSYNEQFF,TGTGCCAGCAGCTCCGTAGCGGGGGTCCAGAACTCCTACAATGAGCAGTTCTTC
-,TRBJ1-5,TRBV20-1,-,CSAWDTGAPQHF,TGCAGTGCGTGGGACACCGGCGCGCCCCAGCATTTT
once,TRBJ2-7,TRBV5-1,-,CASSFNSPYEQYF,TGCGCCAGCAGCTTCAACAGTCCCTACGAGCAGTACTTC
few,TRBJ1-1,TRBV5-5,TRBD1,CASSLGPGTVNTEAFF,TGTGCCAGCAGCTTGGGGCCCGGGACAGTGAACACTGAAGCTTTCTTT
-,TRBJ1-1,TRBV4-1,-,CASSQEATQNTEAFF,TGCGCCAGCAGCCAAGAGGCCACACAGAACACTGAAGCTTTCTTT
-,TRBJ2-1,TRBV10-3,-,CAISESIMGAAEQFF,TGTGCCATCAGTGAGTCGATAATGGGGGCGGCTGAGCAGTTCTTC
few,TRBJ2-5,TRBV3-1,-,CASSLRSRISQETQYF,TGTGCCAGCAGCCTCCGAAGCAGGATCAGCCAAGAGACCCAGTACTTC
-,TRBJ2-1,TRBV12-3/TRBV12-4,-,CASSPGLRQDEQFF,TGTGCCAGCAGTCCAGGACTTCGCCAGGATGAGCAGTTCTTC
-,TRBJ2-1,TRBV20-1,TRBD2,CSATWTSRSYNEQFF,TGCAGTGCTACGTGGACTAGCAGAAGTTACAATGAGCAGTTCTTC
-,TRBJ2-2,TRBV5-5,-,CASSLYSPGQGLGELFF,TGTGCCAGCAGCTTGTATTCCCCTGGTCAGGGCCTCGGGGAGCTGTTTTTT
-,TRBJ1-4,TRBV6-6,TRBD1,CAIEQGATGKLFF,TGTGCCATCGAGCAGGGGGCGACGGGAAAACTGTTTTTT
-,TRBJ1-2,TRBV6-5,-,CAVQGGLGYTF,TGTGCCGTACAGGGAGGGCTTGGCTACACCTTC